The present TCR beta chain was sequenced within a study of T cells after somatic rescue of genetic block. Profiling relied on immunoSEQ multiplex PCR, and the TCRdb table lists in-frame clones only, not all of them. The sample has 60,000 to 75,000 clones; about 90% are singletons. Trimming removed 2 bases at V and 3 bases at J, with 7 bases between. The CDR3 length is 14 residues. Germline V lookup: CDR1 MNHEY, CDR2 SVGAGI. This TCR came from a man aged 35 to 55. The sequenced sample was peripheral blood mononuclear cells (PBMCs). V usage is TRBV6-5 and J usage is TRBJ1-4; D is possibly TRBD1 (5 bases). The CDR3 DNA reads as TGTGCCAGCAGTTACGGGGGGGCTAATGAAAAACTGTTTTTT. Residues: CASSYGGANEKLFF.